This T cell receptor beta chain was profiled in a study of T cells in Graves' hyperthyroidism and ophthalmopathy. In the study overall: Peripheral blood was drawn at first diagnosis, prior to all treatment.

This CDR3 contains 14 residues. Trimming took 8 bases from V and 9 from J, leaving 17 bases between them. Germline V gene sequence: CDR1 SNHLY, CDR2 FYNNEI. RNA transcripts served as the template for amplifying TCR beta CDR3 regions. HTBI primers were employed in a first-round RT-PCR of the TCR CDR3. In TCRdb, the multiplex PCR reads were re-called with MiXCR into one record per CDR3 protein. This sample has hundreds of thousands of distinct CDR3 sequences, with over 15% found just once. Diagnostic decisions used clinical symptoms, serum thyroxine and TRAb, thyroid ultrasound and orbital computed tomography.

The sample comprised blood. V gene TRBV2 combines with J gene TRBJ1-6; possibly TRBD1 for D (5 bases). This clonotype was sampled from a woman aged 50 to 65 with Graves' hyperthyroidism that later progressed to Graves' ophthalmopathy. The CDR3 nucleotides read TGTGCCAGCTACATTGGAGATAGGGGTTCACCCCTCCACTTT. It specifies CASYIGDRGSPLHF. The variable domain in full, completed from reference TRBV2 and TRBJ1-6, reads EPEVTQTPSHQVTQMGQEVILRCVPISNHLYFYWYRQILGQKVEFLVSFYNNEISEKSEIFDDQFSVERPDGSNFTLKIRSTKLEDSAMYFCASYIGDRGSPLHFGNGTRLTVT.